A selection of T cell receptor beta chains follows, all from one sample in a study of TIL therapy for anti-PD-1-resistant metastatic lung cancer. The data were produced by immunoSEQ multiplex PCR, yet TCRdb's version contains in-frame clones alone and is incomplete. The table shows approximately 60,000 clones, with around 70% occurring only once. The sample was blood, taken at baseline. The receptors derive from a person between 25 and 80 years old with non-small cell lung cancer. Both conserved end residues are part of each CDR3. A D gene is named only where the DNA matches it firmly. Only some rows state a clone size, as once, few, many or a class for expanded clones.

J: TRBJ2-7
V: TRBV2
D: NA
size: NA
CDR3: CASSQFPKGWGTYEQYF
DNA: TGTGCCAGCAGCCAATTCCCGAAAGGGTGGGGTACCTACGAGCAGTACTTC

J: TRBJ2-1
V: TRBV25-1
D: NA
size: NA
CDR3: CASSAPGPQSSYNEQFF
DNA: TGTGCCAGCAGTGCCCCCGGACCGCAGAGCTCCTACAATGAGCAGTTCTTC

J: TRBJ1-5
V: TRBV5-5
D: NA
size: few
CDR3: CASSLNGVYQPQHF
DNA: TGTGCCAGCAGCTTGAATGGAGTATATCAGCCCCAGCATTTT

J: TRBJ1-2
V: TRBV19
D: TRBD1
size: once
CDR3: CAGGSGTGVGYTF
DNA: TGTGCCGGGGGATCCGGGACAGGGGTTGGCTACACCTTC

J: TRBJ2-7
V: TRBV27
D: TRBD2
size: few
CDR3: CASTTSGVGSYEQYF
DNA: TGTGCCAGTACTACTAGCGGGGTGGGCTCCTACGAGCAGTACTTC

J: TRBJ1-4
V: TRBV7-2
D: TRBD1
size: NA
CDR3: CASKGGQTNEKLFF
DNA: TGTGCCAGCAAGGGGGGACAGACTAATGAAAAACTGTTTTTT

J: TRBJ1-6
V: TRBV6-1
D: NA
size: NA
CDR3: CASRTANSPLHF
DNA: TGTGCCAGCAGGACAGCCAATTCACCCCTCCACTTT

J: TRBJ1-3
V: TRBV4-3
D: NA
size: NA
CDR3: CASSLLGTEGGNTIYF
DNA: TGCGCCAGCAGCCTTTTAGGGACGGAGGGCGGAAACACCATATATTTT

J: TRBJ2-1
V: TRBV21-1
D: NA
size: once
CDR3: CASSKSPYESYNEQFF
DNA: TGTGCCAGCAGCAAATCCCCCTACGAGTCCTACAATGAGCAGTTCTTC

J: TRBJ2-3
V: TRBV11-2
D: NA
size: NA
CDR3: CASSLGFTGTTDTQYF
DNA: TGTGCCAGCAGCTTAGGGTTTACCGGGACCACAGATACGCAGTATTTT

J: TRBJ2-2
V: TRBV9
D: NA
size: NA
CDR3: CASSFHPKGDGNTGELFF
DNA: TGTGCCAGCAGCTTCCATCCAAAGGGGGACGGGAACACCGGGGAGCTGTTTTTT

J: TRBJ1-1
V: TRBV6-1
D: NA
size: NA
CDR3: CASSPGDLNTEAFF
DNA: TGTGCCAGCAGCCCAGGGGACTTGAACACTGAAGCTTTCTTT

J: TRBJ2-7
V: TRBV6-6
D: NA
size: NA
CDR3: CASSDLREQYF
DNA: TGTGCCAGCAGTGACCTTCGCGAGCAGTACTTC

J: TRBJ2-7
V: TRBV11-3
D: TRBD2
size: NA
CDR3: CASSFEREGTYEQYF
DNA: TGTGCCAGCAGCTTCGAACGGGAGGGGACCTACGAGCAGTACTTC

J: TRBJ2-3
V: TRBV7-2
D: NA
size: NA
CDR3: CASSFKDTQYF
DNA: TGTGCCAGCAGCTTTAAAGATACGCAGTATTTT

J: TRBJ2-7
V: TRBV9
D: TRBD1
size: NA
CDR3: CASSLGTDAYEQYF
DNA: TGTGCCAGCAGCTTGGGGACAGACGCCTACGAGCAGTACTTC

J: TRBJ1-1
V: TRBV2
D: NA
size: few
CDR3: CASSEDGNTEAFF
DNA: TGTGCCAGCAGTGAAGACGGGAACACTGAAGCTTTCTTT

J: TRBJ1-2
V: TRBV10-3
D: NA
size: NA
CDR3: CAIRTTENYGYTF
DNA: TGTGCCATCAGGACGACAGAGAACTATGGCTACACCTTC

J: TRBJ2-7
V: TRBV28
D: NA
size: NA
CDR3: CASRPTGTGKHEQYF
DNA: TGTGCCAGCAGGCCGACCGGGACGGGGAAACACGAGCAGTACTTC

J: TRBJ2-1
V: TRBV20-1
D: NA
size: NA
CDR3: CSAAGSHEQFF
DNA: TGCAGTGCAGCCGGGAGCCATGAGCAGTTCTTC

J: TRBJ1-2
V: TRBV5-3
D: TRBD1
size: NA
CDR3: CASFRKDRESHYGYTF
DNA: TGTGCCAGTTTCCGGAAGGACAGGGAAAGTCACTATGGCTACACCTTC

J: TRBJ1-1
V: TRBV19
D: NA
size: medium-sized
CDR3: CASSIQGMWNTEAFF
DNA: TGTGCCAGTAGTATACAGGGAATGTGGAACACTGAAGCTTTCTTT

J: TRBJ2-7
V: TRBV7-9
D: NA
size: NA
CDR3: CASSLESSYEQYF
DNA: TGTGCCAGCAGCTTAGAGTCATCCTACGAGCAGTACTTC